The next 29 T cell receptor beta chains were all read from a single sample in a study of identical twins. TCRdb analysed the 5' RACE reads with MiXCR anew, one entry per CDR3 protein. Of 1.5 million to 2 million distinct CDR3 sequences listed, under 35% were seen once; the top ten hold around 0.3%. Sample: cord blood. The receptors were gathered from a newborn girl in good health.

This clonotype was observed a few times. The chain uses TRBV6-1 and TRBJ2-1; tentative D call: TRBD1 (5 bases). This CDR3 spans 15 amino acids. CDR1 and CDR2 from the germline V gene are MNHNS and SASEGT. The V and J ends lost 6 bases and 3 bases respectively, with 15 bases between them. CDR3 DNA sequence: TGTGCCAGCAGGAATCAGGGAAAGGGCTACAATGAGCAGTTCTTC. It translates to CASRNQGKGYNEQFF.

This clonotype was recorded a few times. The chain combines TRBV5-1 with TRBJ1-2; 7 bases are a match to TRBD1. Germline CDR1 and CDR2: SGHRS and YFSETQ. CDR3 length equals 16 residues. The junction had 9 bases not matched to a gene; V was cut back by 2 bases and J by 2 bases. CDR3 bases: TGCGCCAGCAGCTTCTACGGGACAGTCACAAACTATGGCTACACCTTC. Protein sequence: CASSFYGTVTNYGYTF.

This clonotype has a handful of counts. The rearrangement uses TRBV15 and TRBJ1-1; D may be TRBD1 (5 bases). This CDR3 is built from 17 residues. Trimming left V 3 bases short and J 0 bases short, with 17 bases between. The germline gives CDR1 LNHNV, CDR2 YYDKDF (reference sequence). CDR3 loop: CATSRDPGTHMNTEAFF. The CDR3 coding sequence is TGTGCCACCAGCAGGGACCCCGGGACGCACATGAACACTGAAGCTTTCTTT.

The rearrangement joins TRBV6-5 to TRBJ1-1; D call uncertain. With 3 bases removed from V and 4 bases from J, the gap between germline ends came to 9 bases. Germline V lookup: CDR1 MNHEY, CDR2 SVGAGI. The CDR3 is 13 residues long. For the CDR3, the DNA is TGTGCCAGCAGTTATAACCGCGGCACTGAAGCTTTCTTT. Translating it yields CASSYNRGTEAFF.

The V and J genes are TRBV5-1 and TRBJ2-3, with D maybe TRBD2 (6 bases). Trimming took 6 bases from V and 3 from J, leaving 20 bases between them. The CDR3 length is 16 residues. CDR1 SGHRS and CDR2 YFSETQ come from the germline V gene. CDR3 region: CASNPRSEGPTDTQYF. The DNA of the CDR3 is TGCGCCAGCAACCCCAGGTCGGAGGGGCCAACAGATACGCAGTATTTT.

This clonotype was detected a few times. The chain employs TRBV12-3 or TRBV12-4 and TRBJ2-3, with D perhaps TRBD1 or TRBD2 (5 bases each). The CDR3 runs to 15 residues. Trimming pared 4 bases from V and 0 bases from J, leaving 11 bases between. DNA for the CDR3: TGTGCCAGCAGTTCGAGGGGAAGTAGCACAGATACGCAGTATTTT. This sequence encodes CASSSRGSSTDTQYF.

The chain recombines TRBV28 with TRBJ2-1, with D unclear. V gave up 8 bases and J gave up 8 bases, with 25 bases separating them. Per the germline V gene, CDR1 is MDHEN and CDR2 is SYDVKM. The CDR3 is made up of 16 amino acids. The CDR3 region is CASQPSLGSQDDEQFF. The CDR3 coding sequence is TGTGCCAGCCAACCCTCCTTGGGCAGTCAGGACGATGAGCAGTTCTTC.

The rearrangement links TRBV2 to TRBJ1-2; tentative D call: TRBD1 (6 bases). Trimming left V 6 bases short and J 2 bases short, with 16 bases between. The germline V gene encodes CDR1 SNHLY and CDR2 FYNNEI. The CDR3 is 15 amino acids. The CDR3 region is CASRERGGRNYGYTF. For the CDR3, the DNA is TGTGCCAGCAGGGAGAGAGGGGGGCGAAACTATGGCTACACCTTC.

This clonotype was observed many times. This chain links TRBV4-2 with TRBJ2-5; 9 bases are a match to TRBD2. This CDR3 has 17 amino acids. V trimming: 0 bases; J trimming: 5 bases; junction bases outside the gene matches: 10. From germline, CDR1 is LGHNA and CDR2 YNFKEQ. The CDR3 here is CASSQDATSGRFETQYF. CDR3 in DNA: TGTGCCAGCAGCCAAGATGCGACTAGCGGCCGCTTTGAGACCCAGTACTTC.

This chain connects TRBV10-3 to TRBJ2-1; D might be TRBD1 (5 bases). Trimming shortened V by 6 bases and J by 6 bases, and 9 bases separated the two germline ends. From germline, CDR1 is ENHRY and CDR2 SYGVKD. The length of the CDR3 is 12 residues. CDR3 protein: CAISVDSNEQFF. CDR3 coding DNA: TGTGCCATCAGCGTCGACAGCAATGAGCAGTTCTTC.

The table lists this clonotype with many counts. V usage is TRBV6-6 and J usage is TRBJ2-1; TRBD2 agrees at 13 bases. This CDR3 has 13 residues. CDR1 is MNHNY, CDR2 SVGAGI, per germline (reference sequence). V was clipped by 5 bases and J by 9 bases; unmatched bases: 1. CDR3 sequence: CASSRLAGGEQFF. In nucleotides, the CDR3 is TGTGCCAGCAGTCGACTAGCGGGAGGTGAGCAGTTCTTC.

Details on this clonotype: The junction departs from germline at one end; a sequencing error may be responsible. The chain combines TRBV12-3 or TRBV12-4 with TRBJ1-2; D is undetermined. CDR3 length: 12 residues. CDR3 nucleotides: TGTGCCAGCAGTCCTGGAGGCTATGGCGACACCTTC. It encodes CASSPGGYGDTF.

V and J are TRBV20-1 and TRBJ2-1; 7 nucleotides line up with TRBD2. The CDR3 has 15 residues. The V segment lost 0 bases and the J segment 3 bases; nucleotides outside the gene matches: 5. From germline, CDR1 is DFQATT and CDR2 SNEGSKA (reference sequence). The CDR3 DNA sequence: TGCAGTGCTAGAGATCAGAGGACTAGCTACAATGAGCAGTTCTTC. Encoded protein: CSARDQRTSYNEQFF.

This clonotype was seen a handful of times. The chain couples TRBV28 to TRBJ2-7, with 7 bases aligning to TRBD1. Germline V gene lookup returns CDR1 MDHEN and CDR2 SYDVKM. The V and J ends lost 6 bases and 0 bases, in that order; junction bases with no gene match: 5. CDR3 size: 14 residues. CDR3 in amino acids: CASRMGQLSYEQYF. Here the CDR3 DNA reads TGTGCCAGCAGAATGGGACAGCTCTCCTACGAGCAGTACTTC.

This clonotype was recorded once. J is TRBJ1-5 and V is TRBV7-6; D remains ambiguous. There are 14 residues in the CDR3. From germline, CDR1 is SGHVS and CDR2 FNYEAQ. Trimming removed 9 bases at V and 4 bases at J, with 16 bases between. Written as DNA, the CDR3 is TGTGCCAGACGATTACGGACGGGGAATCAGCCCCAGCATTTT. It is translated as CARRLRTGNQPQHF.

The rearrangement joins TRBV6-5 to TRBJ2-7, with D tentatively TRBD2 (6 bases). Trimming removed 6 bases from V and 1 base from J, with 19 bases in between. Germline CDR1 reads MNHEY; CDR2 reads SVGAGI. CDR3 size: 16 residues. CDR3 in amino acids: CASSRSGLPISYEQYF. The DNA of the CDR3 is TGTGCCAGCAGCCGATCGGGACTCCCCATATCCTACGAGCAGTACTTC.

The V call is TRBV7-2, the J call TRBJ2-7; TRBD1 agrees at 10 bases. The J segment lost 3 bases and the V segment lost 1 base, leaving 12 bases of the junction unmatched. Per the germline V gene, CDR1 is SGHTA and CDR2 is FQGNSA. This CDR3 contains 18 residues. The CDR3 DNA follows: TGTGCCAGCAGCTTAGAAACAGAACTAAGGACAGGGGGCTACGAGCAGTACTTC. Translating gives CASSLETELRTGGYEQYF.

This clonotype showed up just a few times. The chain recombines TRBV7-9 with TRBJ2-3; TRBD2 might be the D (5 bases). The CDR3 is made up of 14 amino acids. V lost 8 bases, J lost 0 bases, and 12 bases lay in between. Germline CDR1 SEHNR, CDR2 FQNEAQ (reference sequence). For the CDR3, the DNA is TGTGCCAGCTCGGGTCAGCGGAGCACAGATACGCAGTATTTT. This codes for CASSGQRSTDTQYF.

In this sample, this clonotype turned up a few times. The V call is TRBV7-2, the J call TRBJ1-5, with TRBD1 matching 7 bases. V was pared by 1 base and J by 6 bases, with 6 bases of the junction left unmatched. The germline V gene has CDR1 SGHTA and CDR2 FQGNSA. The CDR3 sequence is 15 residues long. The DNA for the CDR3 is TGTGCCAGCAGCTTAGAAAGGGGGCGCGGTCAGCCCCAGCATTTT. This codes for CASSLERGRGQPQHF.

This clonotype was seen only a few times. CDR3 sequence reads: CASSTSVTRFYNEQFF. CDR3 nucleotide sequence: TGTGCCAGCAGCACCTCCGTGACTAGGTTTTACAATGAGCAGTTCTTC. The V gene is TRBV27, the J gene TRBJ2-1; D might be TRBD2 (6 bases). The CDR3 is 16 amino acids. Trimming removed 6 bases at V and 4 bases at J, with 19 bases between. Germline-derived CDR1 and CDR2 are MNHEY and SMNVEV (reference sequence).

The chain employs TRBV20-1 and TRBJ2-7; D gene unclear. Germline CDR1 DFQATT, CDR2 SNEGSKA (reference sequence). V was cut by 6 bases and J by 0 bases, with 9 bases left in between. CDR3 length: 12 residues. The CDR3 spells CSALVNSYEQYF. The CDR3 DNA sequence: TGCAGTGCCCTAGTGAACTCCTACGAGCAGTACTTC.

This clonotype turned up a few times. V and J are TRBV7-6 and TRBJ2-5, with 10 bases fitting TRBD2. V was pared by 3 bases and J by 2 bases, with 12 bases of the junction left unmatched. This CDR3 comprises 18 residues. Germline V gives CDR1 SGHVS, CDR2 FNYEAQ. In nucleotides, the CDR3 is TGTGCCAGCAGCTTTTCCGTCGCGCGAGCGGGGGGGCAAGAGACCCAGTACTTC. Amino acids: CASSFSVARAGGQETQYF. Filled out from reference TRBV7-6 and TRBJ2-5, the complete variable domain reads GAGVSQSPRYKVTKRGQDVALRCDPISGHVSLYWYRQALGQGPEFLTYFNYEAQQDKSGLPNDRFSAERPEGSISTLTIQRTEQRDSAMYRCASSFSVARAGGQETQYFGPGTRLLVL.

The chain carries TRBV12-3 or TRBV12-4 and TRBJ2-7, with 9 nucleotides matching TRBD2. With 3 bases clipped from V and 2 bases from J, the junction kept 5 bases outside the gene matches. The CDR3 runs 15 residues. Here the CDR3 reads CASSFSGGGAYEQYF. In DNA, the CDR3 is TGTGCCAGCAGTTTCAGTGGCGGGGGGGCCTACGAGCAGTACTTC.

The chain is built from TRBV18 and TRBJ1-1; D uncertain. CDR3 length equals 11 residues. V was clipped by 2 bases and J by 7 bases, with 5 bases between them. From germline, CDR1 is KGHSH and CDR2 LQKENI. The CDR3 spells CASSPGLEAFF. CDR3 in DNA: TGTGCCAGCTCACCAGGCCTTGAAGCTTTCTTT.

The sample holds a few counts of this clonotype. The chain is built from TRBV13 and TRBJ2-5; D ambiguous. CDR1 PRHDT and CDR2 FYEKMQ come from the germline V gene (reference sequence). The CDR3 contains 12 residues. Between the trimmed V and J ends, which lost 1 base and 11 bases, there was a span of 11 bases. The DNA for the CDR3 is TGTGCCAGCAGCTTAGAAGAGAATGAGCAGTACTTC. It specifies CASSLEENEQYF.

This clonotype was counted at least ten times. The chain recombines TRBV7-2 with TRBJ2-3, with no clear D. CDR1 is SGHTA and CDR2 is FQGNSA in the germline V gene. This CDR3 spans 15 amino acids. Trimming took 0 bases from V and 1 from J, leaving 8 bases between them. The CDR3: CASSLAIGGTDTQYF. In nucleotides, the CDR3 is TGTGCCAGCAGCTTAGCTATCGGTGGCACAGATACGCAGTATTTT.

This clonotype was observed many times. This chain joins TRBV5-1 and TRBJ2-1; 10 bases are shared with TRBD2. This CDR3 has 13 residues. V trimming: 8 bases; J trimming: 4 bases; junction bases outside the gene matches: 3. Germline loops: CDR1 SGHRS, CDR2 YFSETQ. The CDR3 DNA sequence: TGCGCCAGTGGACTAGCGGAGTACAATGAGCAGTTCTTC. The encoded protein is CASGLAEYNEQFF. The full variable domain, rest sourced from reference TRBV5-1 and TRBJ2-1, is KAGVTQTPRYLIKTRGQQVTLSCSPISGHRSVSWYQQTPGQGLQFLFEYFSETQRNKGNFPGRFSGRQFSNSRSEMNVSTLELGDSALYLCASGLAEYNEQFFGPGTRLTVL.

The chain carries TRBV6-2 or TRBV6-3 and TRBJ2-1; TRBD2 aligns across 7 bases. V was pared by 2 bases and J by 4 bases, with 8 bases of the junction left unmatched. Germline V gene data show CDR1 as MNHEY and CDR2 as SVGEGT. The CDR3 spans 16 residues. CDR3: CASSYPKRGAYNEQFF. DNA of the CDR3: TGTGCCAGCAGTTACCCGAAGCGGGGTGCATACAATGAGCAGTTCTTC.

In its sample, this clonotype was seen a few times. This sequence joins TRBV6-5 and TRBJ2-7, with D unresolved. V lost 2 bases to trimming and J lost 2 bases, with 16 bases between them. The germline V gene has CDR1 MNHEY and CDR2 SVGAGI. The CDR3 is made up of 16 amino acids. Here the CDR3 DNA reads TGTGCCAGCAGTTACACCGGACCGATAAGCACCTACGAGCAGTACTTC. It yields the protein CASSYTGPISTYEQYF.